This T cell receptor beta chain was sequenced during a study of response to subunit inactivated influenza vaccine. Study findings and constraints: Each seasonal influenza vaccination recruits few new T cells, the authors suggested.

On this clonotype itself: Its antigen is not known.

In germline, CDR1 is LGHNA, CDR2 YSLEER. V was trimmed by 0 bases and J by 0 bases, leaving 18 bases between them. This CDR3 has 20 residues. TCRdb reprocessed the RT-PCR reads with MiXCR, giving one entry per CDR3 protein. The profile covers about 160,000 distinct CDR3 sequences, with about 10% appearing a single time and roughly 33% taken by the ten largest. The specimen was CD8+ T cells sorted from PBMCs, collected around 2 years after vaccination. This chain links TRBV4-3 with TRBJ2-6; D call uncertain. The sequence came from a man aged 50 to 69 who received an inactivated influenza vaccine. In DNA form, the CDR3 reads TGCGCCAGCAGCCAAGATAGTCTGGCGACACTGAGCTCTGGGGCCAACGTCCTGACTTTC. This gives the protein CASSQDSLATLSSGANVLTF.